This T cell receptor (beta chain) was captured in a study of beta chain features in type 1 diabetes. Study context: Over 85,000,000 sorted cells were examined across all samples. Regarding the study as a whole: Shortening that was moderate but significant affected the TCRB CDR3s of Type 1 diabetes patients in all four CD4+ subsets.

Every donor provided one heparinised blood draw, which averaged approximately 120 mL. Concerning this clone itself: No antigen is known for it.

The isolated RNA, all of it, was reverse transcribed, so expressed TCRB transcripts were what got sequenced. Naive, central memory and regulatory T cell samples averaged roughly 3.7 million immunoSEQ reads each. TCRdb's table, derived via immunoSEQ multiplex PCR, lists solely in-frame clones and lacks some. The sample holds hundreds of thousands of clones, 15% to 17% seen once. V gave up 1 base and J gave up 7 bases; unmatched junction bases: 13. The germline V gene has CDR1 LGHNT and CDR2 FRNRAP. This CDR3 has 17 amino acids. Source material: naive CD4+ T cells from blood. This chain uses TRBV12-5 with TRBJ2-1; 7 positions match TRBD1. The receptor was isolated from a man between 18 and 35 years old in good health. The CDR3 nucleotides are TGTGCTAGTGGTTTGGCCGCATTAGGGGGCGCAGAAAATGAGCAGTTCTTC. It specifies CASGLAALGGAENEQFF.